This TCR beta chain comes out of a study of OX40 agonist ivuxolimab in advanced cancers. Concerning this clone: What it binds is unknown.

No patient had autoimmune disease or received systemic immunosuppression. Study outcomes and limitations: In CD8+ T cells, expanded clones were on average more numerous than in CD4+.

The germline V gene encodes CDR1 SGHAT and CDR2 FQNNGV. CDR3 length: 15 amino acids. The V gene lost 6 bases and the J gene lost 3 bases, with 18 bases spanning the gap. Method: immunoSEQ multiplex PCR; TCRdb's copy keeps in-frame clones and lacks some. The profile shows some 48,000 clones, about 80% of them singletons. The sequence derives from an adult with an advanced solid tumor such as melanoma, head and neck, liver or kidney cancer. This material consisted of CD4+ or CD8+ T cells sorted from blood, taken in a trial of the OX40 agonist ivuxolimab. The chain carries TRBV11-2 and TRBJ2-7, with a tentative D call TRBD2 (5 bases). The CDR3 DNA is TGTGCCAGCAGTATTGGCGGGTCACCCAACTACGAGCAGTACTTC. Amino acid sequence: CASSIGGSPNYEQYF.